One and the same sample provided the 14 T cell receptor beta chains below, sequenced in a study of cytomegalovirus exposure and HLA in healthy donors (dated by TCRdb to the late 2010s). Library generation was performed with the immunoSEQ multiplex PCR assay. A mixture of 60 forward primers for TCR Vbeta segments and 13 reverse primers for TCR Jbeta segments was used in the multiplex PCR. Held by TCRdb, this immuneACCESS table contains in-frame sequences only and omits some clones. Under half of the omission traces to an unresolved V gene where checked; the cause of the rest is unknown. The sample contains tens of thousands of clones, 70% to 80% of them found a single time. Of the sample, about 15% falls within the top ten clones. The sequencing input was PBMCs. The origin of the receptors is a middle-aged woman in good health and CMV-seropositive.

The chain is built from TRBV5-6 and TRBJ2-7; TRBD1 aligns across 8 bases. There are 14 residues in the CDR3. V shed 7 bases, J shed 3 bases, and the junction held 9 bases outside the gene matches. Germline CDR1 is SGHDT and CDR2 is YYEEEE. The CDR3 region has the DNA TGTGCCAGCGAGAGAGGGGACAGGAGCTACGAGCAGTACTTC. Amino acids: CASERGDRSYEQYF.

This CDR3 reads CASSFGVGNTEAFF. The CDR3 bases are TGTGCCAGCAGCTTCGGGGTAGGGAACACTGAAGCTTTCTTT. The J gene is TRBJ1-1, the V gene TRBV7-2; no definite D call. The CDR3 covers 14 residues. Per germline, CDR1 SGHTA and CDR2 FQGNSA. Trimming took off 3 bases at V and 1 base at J, with 9 bases between the two ends.

The CDR3 loop is CASSAGTGSGNQPQHF. The DNA for the CDR3 is TGTGCCAGCAGCGCGGGGACAGGGAGTGGCAATCAGCCCCAGCATTTT. The chain joins TRBV7-2 to TRBJ1-5; 9 bases map to TRBD1. The CDR3 contains 16 residues. Germline V gene data show CDR1 as SGHTA and CDR2 as FQGNSA. The trim removed 5 bases at V and 2 bases at J, leaving 7 bases unmatched.

This chain's CDR3 is CSVAKDQGPPGFNYGYTF. In nucleotides, the CDR3 is TGCAGCGTTGCTAAGGACCAGGGGCCCCCCGGATTTAACTATGGCTACACCTTC. The chain recombines TRBV29-1 with TRBJ1-2; D may be TRBD1 (6 bases). Germline loops: CDR1 SQVTM, CDR2 ANQGSEA. This CDR3 spans 18 amino acids. Trimming shortened V by 4 bases and J by 1 base, and 25 bases separated the two germline ends.

The chain has TRBV7-8 and TRBJ2-1, with 9 bases that match TRBD1. Trimming took 4 bases from V and 1 from J; bases not matched to a gene: 2. The CDR3 contains 15 residues. Germline V lookup: CDR1 SGHVS, CDR2 FQNEAQ. This chain's CDR3 is CASSSDRGSYNEQFF. CDR3 sequence (DNA): TGTGCCAGCAGCTCGGACAGGGGATCCTACAATGAGCAGTTCTTC.

V usage is TRBV2 and J usage is TRBJ1-5; no clear D. Germline-derived CDR1 and CDR2 are SNHLY and FYNNEI. V lost 5 bases to trimming and J lost 1 base, with 15 bases between them. CDR3 length equals 16 residues. The CDR3 DNA sequence: TGTGCCAGCAGTCCCGGTCCCCAGCGGAGCAATCAGCCCCAGCATTTT. The encoded protein is CASSPGPQRSNQPQHF.

The chain is built from TRBV5-1 and TRBJ2-3, with 13 positions matching TRBD2. V gave up 1 base and J gave up 4 bases; unmatched junction bases: 6. Germline assignment: CDR1 SGHRS and CDR2 YFSETQ. This CDR3 is built from 17 residues. In DNA form, the CDR3 reads TGCGCCAGCAGCTTGTCGACTAGCGGGAGGTTGGCAGATACGCAGTATTTT. Protein sequence: CASSLSTSGRLADTQYF.

The rearrangement uses TRBV15 and TRBJ1-5; no firm D call. CDR3 size: 14 residues. Germline V CDR1 and CDR2: LNHNV, YYDKDF (reference sequence). V shed 0 bases and J shed 7 bases, with 10 bases lying between them. The DNA of the CDR3 is TGTGCCACCAGCAGAGATCTTGGGCCACAGCCCCAGCATTTT. Translating it yields CATSRDLGPQPQHF. Full variable domain (outside the CDR3, taken from reference TRBV15 and TRBJ1-5): DAMVIQNPRYQVTQFGKPVTLSCSQTLNHNVMYWYQQKSSQAPKLLFHYYDKDFNNEADTPDNFQSRRPNTSFCFLDIRSPGLGDTAMYLCATSRDLGPQPQHFGDGTRLSIL.

This rearrangement joins TRBV28 to TRBJ1-2; the match to TRBD1 covers 8 bases. The CDR3 is 15 amino acids. Germline lookup yields CDR1 MDHEN and CDR2 SYDVKM. V lost 5 bases, J lost 4 bases, and 9 bases stayed unmatched. The CDR3 DNA reads as TGTGCCAGCAGTGTCCCCGGACAGGGTGGCTATGGCTACACCTTC. Its protein product is CASSVPGQGGYGYTF.

The chain joins TRBV27 to TRBJ2-5; TRBD2 aligns across 16 bases. Germline V CDR1 and CDR2: MNHEY, SMNVEV (reference sequence). The V and J ends lost 5 bases and 7 bases, in that order; junction bases with no gene match: 4. There are 15 residues in the CDR3. The CDR3 DNA sequence: TGTGCCAGCAGTGCTGGGACTAGCGGGGGGGGGACCCAGTACTTC. As protein: CASSAGTSGGGTQYF.

The rearrangement links TRBV10-3 to TRBJ2-7, with a tentative D call TRBD1 (6 bases). V was clipped by 4 bases and J by 3 bases, with 19 bases between them. This CDR3 comprises 16 residues. CDR1 and CDR2 (germline): ENHRY, SYGVKD. The CDR3 DNA is TGTGCCATCAGTGTAAACAGGGAACTGGGGGACTACGAGCAGTACTTC. Translated: CAISVNRELGDYEQYF.

The chain uses TRBV5-1 and TRBJ1-3; 7 bases are shared with TRBD1. Germline V gives CDR1 SGHRS, CDR2 YFSETQ. V shed 0 bases and J 0 bases; nucleotides not matched to a gene: 9. The CDR3 is made up of 18 amino acids. The CDR3 protein is CASSLGPLTGSSGNTIYF. DNA for the CDR3: TGCGCCAGCAGCTTGGGGCCCCTGACAGGGTCCTCTGGAAACACCATATATTTT.

CDR3 sequence: CASSVGQGDQETQYF. DNA of the CDR3: TGTGCCAGCAGCGTAGGGCAGGGGGACCAAGAGACCCAGTACTTC. The chain has TRBV9 and TRBJ2-5, with 7 bases lining up with TRBD1. V was clipped by 0 bases and J by 0 bases; unmatched bases: 2. The CDR3 is made up of 15 amino acids. Germline values: CDR1 SGDLS, CDR2 YYNGEE.

This chain links TRBV28 with TRBJ2-7; D possibly corresponds to TRBD1 (6 bases). The germline gives CDR1 MDHEN, CDR2 SYDVKM. Trimming pared 8 bases from V and 3 bases from J, leaving 14 bases between. The CDR3 sequence is 13 residues long. The CDR3: CASGGTPLYEQYF. CDR3 DNA sequence: TGTGCCAGCGGGGGCACCCCACTCTACGAGCAGTACTTC.